These 10 T cell receptor beta chains came from one sample sequenced in a study of shared clonotypes between healthy human individuals. The assay was immunoSEQ multiplex PCR, and TCRdb's table has in-frame clones only and misses some. The sample carries millions of clones, 80% to 95% recorded once. The sample was naive CD4+ T cells from PBMCs. Subset denoted: CD45RA+ positively selected. The receptors originated from a man between 18 and 35 years old in good health. Some clones in this sample may be carry-over from other donors' samples.

The chain carries TRBV5-5 and TRBJ2-2; D ambiguous. V lost 4 bases to trimming and J lost 0 bases, with 7 bases between them. Germline CDR1 is SGHKS and CDR2 is YYEKEE (reference sequence). The CDR3 spans 14 residues. CDR3 residues: CASSIGPNTGELFF. CDR3 bases: TGTGCCAGCAGCATCGGACCGAACACCGGGGAGCTGTTTTTT.

Written as DNA, the CDR3 is TGCGCCAGCAGCACACTCAACAGGGGGGATGGCTACACCTTC. Its protein is CASSTLNRGDGYTF. V is TRBV5-1 and J is TRBJ1-2; 8 bases are shared with TRBD1. J was trimmed by 6 bases and V by 4 bases; bases with no gene match: 8. The CDR3 runs to 14 residues. Germline CDR1 is SGHRS and CDR2 is YFSETQ.

This chain connects TRBV29-1 to TRBJ1-1; TRBD1 agrees at 7 bases. Germline V lookup: CDR1 SQVTM, CDR2 ANQGSEA. V trimming: 6 bases; J trimming: 3 bases; junction bases outside the gene matches: 7. This CDR3 contains 13 residues. The CDR3 sequence is CSVGGTADTEAFF. The CDR3 region has the DNA TGCAGCGTGGGGGGGACAGCTGACACTGAAGCTTTCTTT.

The chain couples TRBV5-1 to TRBJ1-1; tentatively, D is TRBD1 (6 bases). The germline V gene encodes CDR1 SGHRS and CDR2 YFSETQ. Trimming left V 4 bases short and J 1 base short, with 11 bases between. The CDR3 consists of 14 residues. The CDR3 DNA reads as TGCGCCAGCAGCATAAAGGGACAGAACACTGAAGCTTTCTTT. Amino acids: CASSIKGQNTEAFF.

The chain combines TRBV28 with TRBJ2-7; 9 nucleotides agree with TRBD2. Germline assignment: CDR1 MDHEN and CDR2 SYDVKM. The CDR3 runs 15 residues. V dropped 7 bases and J dropped 4; count of bases not matched to a gene: 11. CDR3 sequence reads: CASTQSGRLRYEQYF. CDR3 sequence (DNA): TGTGCCAGCACCCAAAGCGGGAGGCTACGGTACGAGCAGTACTTC.

A remark on this clone: Other nucleotide sequences from this sample produce the same CDR3. J is TRBJ1-2 and V is TRBV27, with D hard to call. This CDR3 has 13 residues. The V end was cut by 3 bases, the J end by 5 bases, with 10 bases between. Germline V gene data show CDR1 as MNHEY and CDR2 as SMNVEV (reference sequence). In DNA, the CDR3 is TGTGCCAGCAGTTTTCGAGCGGGGTATGGCTACACCTTC. The encoded protein is CASSFRAGYGYTF.

This clone was observed once. The rearrangement links TRBV29-1 to TRBJ2-3, with D unresolved. This CDR3 is built from 13 residues. Trimming took off 3 bases at V and 2 bases at J, with 9 bases between the two ends. In germline, CDR1 is SQVTM, CDR2 ANQGSEA. The CDR3 DNA sequence: TGCAGCGTTGATATAGGGCACACAGATACGCAGTATTTT. Translated, it gives CSVDIGHTDTQYF.

The CDR3 protein is CASSEGGWQETQYF. CDR3 nucleotides: TGTGCCAGCAGCGAGGGGGGTTGGCAAGAGACCCAGTACTTC. The chain joins TRBV7-2 to TRBJ2-5, with D perhaps being TRBD1 or TRBD2 (6 bases each). Trimming took 5 bases from V and 2 from J, leaving 12 bases between them. CDR1 SGHTA and CDR2 FQGNSA come from the germline V gene. This CDR3 has 14 residues.

The V call is TRBV29-1, the J call TRBJ2-1, with D perhaps matching TRBD2 (7 bases). Per the germline V gene, CDR1 is SQVTM and CDR2 is ANQGSEA. Trimming shortened V by 6 bases and J by 5 bases, and 14 bases separated the two germline ends. This CDR3 is 13 amino acids long. The CDR3, as DNA: TGCAGCGTGGGGGCTAGCGGCGACAATGAGCAGTTCTTC. Protein: CSVGASGDNEQFF.

The J gene is TRBJ1-3, the V gene TRBV15; tentative D call: TRBD1 (5 bases). CDR1 is LNHNV and CDR2 is YYDKDF in the germline V gene (reference sequence). This CDR3 has 16 amino acids. Deletions cut 8 bases from V and 0 bases from J, with 17 bases between. CDR3 DNA sequence: TGTGCCACCGCAGGGACGACGACCGCCTCTGGAAACACCATATATTTT. Its translation: CATAGTTTASGNTIYF.